Ten or more counts support the clone carrying this TCR beta chain. Antigen unknown. This record comes from a study of regulatory T cells in long-lasting Graves disease. Study observations and caveats: TRBV28, TRBJ1-2 and TRBJ2-5 were favored in persistent disease. Possibly, too few samples lowered accuracy.

Time point indicated: newly diagnosed GD, antithyroid drugs for less than 3 months. The TCR library was made from RNA that had been extracted from PBMCs in TRIzol. In germline, CDR1 is SGDLS, CDR2 YYNGEE. The CDR3 has 16 residues. V dropped 0 bases and J dropped 2; count of bases not matched to a gene: 3. CDR3 regions were amplified by Arm-PCR using iRepertoire HTBI primers to build TCR beta libraries. TCRdb redid the calling of the multiplex PCR reads with MiXCR, one entry per CDR3 protein. Seen here are approximately 400,000 distinct CDR3 sequences, about 10% observed once, and the top ten hold 15% to 20%. These same records also appear under a second study, on T cells in Graves' hyperthyroidism and ophthalmopathy. That paper states: HTBI primers were employed in a first-round RT-PCR of the TCR CDR3. In the analysis, a 13 V-J model separated ophthalmopathy from stable hyperthyroidism.

The sequence derives from a woman younger than 35 with Graves disease. Sequences were derived from peripheral blood mononuclear cells (PBMCs), sampled at new diagnosis, from a patient treated with antithyroid drugs. J is TRBJ2-2 and V is TRBV9; 8 bases fit TRBD1. CDR3 nucleotides: TGTGCCAGCAGCGTAGCTCAGGGGGCCAACACCGGGGAGCTGTTTTTT. It encodes CASSVAQGANTGELFF.